Sequencing of this T cell receptor beta chain was carried out in a study of cytomegalovirus exposure and HLA in healthy donors. At the level of the study: The approximately 120 validation repertoires and the approximately 690 first-cohort repertoires shared a platform, a later analysis reported.

CDR1 and CDR2 (germline): SGHVS, FQNEAQ. Trimming at V came to 4 bases and at J to 8 bases, leaving 7 bases not matched to a gene. The CDR3 contains 14 residues. Of note for this clone: No antigen is known for it.

Repertoires were generated with immunoSEQ multiplex PCR, while TCRdb's copy carries only in-frame clones and drops some. This repertoire shows about 140,000 clones, 85% to 90% found once; its top ten account for roughly 10%. Overall study results and limits: Some TCR beta chains (about 180 of them) were listed as cytomegalovirus-associated. Reports showed the classifier diagnosing cytomegalovirus status with high specificity and sensitivity.

This rearrangement joins TRBV7-8 to TRBJ1-2; TRBD1 aligns across 10 bases. The sequenced sample was PBMCs. This receptor was obtained from a man aged 18-30 years in good health and CMV-seropositive. CDR3 bases: TGTGCCAGCAGCTCAGGACAGGGGGTTGGGGGCTACACCTTC. The encoded protein is CASSSGQGVGGYTF.